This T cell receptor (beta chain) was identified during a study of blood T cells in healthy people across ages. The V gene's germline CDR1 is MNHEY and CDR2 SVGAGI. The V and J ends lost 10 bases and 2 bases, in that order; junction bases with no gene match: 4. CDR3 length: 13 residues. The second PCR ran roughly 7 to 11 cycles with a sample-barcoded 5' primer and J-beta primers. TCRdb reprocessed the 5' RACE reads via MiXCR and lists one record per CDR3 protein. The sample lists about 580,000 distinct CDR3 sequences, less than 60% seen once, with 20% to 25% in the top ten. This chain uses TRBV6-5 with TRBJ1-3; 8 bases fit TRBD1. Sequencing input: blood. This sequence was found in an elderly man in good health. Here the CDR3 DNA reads TGTGCCACCAGACAGGGGCCTGGAAACACCATATATTTT. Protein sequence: CATRQGPGNTIYF.